This T cell receptor beta chain was retrieved from a study of response to subunit inactivated influenza vaccine. For this clonotype: What it binds is unknown.

Study-level points and caveats: Researchers suggested that each seasonal influenza vaccination recruits few new T cells.

TCRdb processed the RT-PCR reads anew with MiXCR; each CDR3 protein has one entry. The table includes almost 600,000 distinct CDR3 sequences, approximately 14% detected once. This CDR3 has 14 residues. The V end was cut by 2 bases, the J end by 4 bases, with 8 bases between. Per germline, CDR1 MGHDK and CDR2 SYGVNS. J is TRBJ2-2 and V is TRBV25-1, with D perhaps matching TRBD1 (5 bases). This material consisted of PBMCs from blood, taken 11 to 12 days after vaccination. This TCR derives from a man in his forties or fifties who received an inactivated influenza vaccine. CDR3 DNA: TGTGCCAGCAGTGAAACAGGAATCACCGGGGAGCTGTTTTTT. Amino acids: CASSETGITGELFF.